Below, 28 T cell receptor beta chains from the same sample are listed, as sequenced in a study of blood T cell repertoires in COVID-19. Some clones are missing from TCRdb's copy, which holds only in-frame ones; the method was immunoSEQ multiplex PCR. The sample has 300,000 or so clones, about 90% seen once. Sequences were obtained from PBMCs or T cells enriched from blood (not recorded which). These receptors were taken from a woman between 25 and 40 years old who had recovered from COVID-19.

V usage is TRBV5-4 and J usage is TRBJ1-2; 7 nucleotides line up with TRBD1. CDR1 and CDR2 (germline): SGHNT, YYREEE (reference sequence). The CDR3 spans 18 residues. The junction had 14 bases not matched to a gene; V was cut back by 3 bases and J by 0 bases. The CDR3, as DNA: TGTGCCAGCAGCTCCATACTCGTCACAGGGGAGGCTAACTATGGCTACACCTTC. It yields the protein CASSSILVTGEANYGYTF.

The chain links TRBV9 to TRBJ2-2; 13 nucleotides match TRBD2. Germline V gives CDR1 SGDLS, CDR2 YYNGEE. With 4 bases clipped from V and 2 bases from J, the junction kept 5 bases outside the gene matches. This CDR3 comprises 17 residues. The CDR3 DNA is TGTGCCAGCAGCCAGACTAGCGGGGGGACTAACACCGGGGAGCTGTTTTTT. Encoded protein: CASSQTSGGTNTGELFF.

V and J are TRBV9 and TRBJ2-3, with D unclear. The V gene lost 1 base and the J gene lost 0 bases, with 3 bases spanning the gap. Germline-derived CDR1 and CDR2 are SGDLS and YYNGEE. The CDR3 runs 13 residues. The CDR3 here is CASSVRSTDTQYF. CDR3 coding DNA: TGTGCCAGCAGCGTACGGAGCACAGATACGCAGTATTTT.

V and J are TRBV11-3 and TRBJ2-2; D is unclear. This CDR3 region has 17 residues. In germline, CDR1 is SGHNT, CDR2 YENEEA. With 2 bases removed from V and 0 bases from J, the gap between germline ends came to 13 bases. The CDR3 DNA sequence: TGTGCCAGCAGCTTAACCCATGGGCTTACGAACACCGGGGAGCTGTTTTTT. Translated, it gives CASSLTHGLTNTGELFF.

The V call is TRBV7-2, the J call TRBJ2-5, with 8 bases fitting TRBD1. Germline CDR1 reads SGHTA; CDR2 reads FQGNSA. This CDR3 contains 14 residues. Losses at the gene ends were 5 bases for V and 5 bases for J; bases not matched to a gene: 7. The CDR3 DNA reads TGTGCCAGCAGCCCTCAGGGGGCGGGGGAGACCCAGTACTTC. It encodes CASSPQGAGETQYF.

The V call is TRBV3-1 (or the pseudogene TRBV3-2), the J call TRBJ1-6, with 11 bases matching TRBD1. V lost 2 bases and J lost 10; bases outside the gene matches: 7. CDR3 length equals 16 residues. The V gene's germline CDR1 is LGHDT and CDR2 YNNKEL (reference sequence). The CDR3 sequence is CASSQFGQGARSPLHF. The CDR3 region has the DNA TGTGCCAGCAGCCAATTCGGACAGGGGGCAAGGTCACCCCTCCACTTT.

The rearrangement uses TRBV5-4 and TRBJ2-1; D remains ambiguous. CDR3 length: 16 residues. Trimming took off 2 bases at V and 3 bases at J, with 15 bases between the two ends. Germline V gene data show CDR1 as SGHNT and CDR2 as YYREEE (reference sequence). Here the CDR3 DNA reads TGTGCCAGCAGCTTTCGAAACAATTTTGGCTACAATGAGCAGTTCTTC. It translates to CASSFRNNFGYNEQFF.

J is TRBJ1-2 and V is TRBV7-2; tentative D call: TRBD1 (6 bases). There are 15 residues in the CDR3. CDR1 and CDR2 from the germline V gene are SGHTA and FQGNSA. V was trimmed by 5 bases and J by 1 base, leaving 14 bases between them. The CDR3 DNA reads as TGTGCCAGCAGCAAGCGGACAGCGTATAACTATGGCTACACCTTC. This codes for CASSKRTAYNYGYTF.

The gene calls are TRBV27 and TRBJ1-2; D is possibly TRBD1 (5 bases). The CDR3 consists of 14 residues. The ends were cut back, 6 bases at V and 7 bases at J, with 18 bases in the middle. Germline lookup yields CDR1 MNHEY and CDR2 SMNVEV (reference sequence). CDR3 sequence: CASRPPGLGAGYTF. CDR3 sequence (DNA): TGTGCCAGCAGACCTCCGGGACTTGGGGCTGGCTACACCTTC.

CDR3 sequence reads: CASSSPDRVGNQPQHF. DNA for the CDR3: TGTGCCAGTAGTAGCCCCGACAGGGTTGGCAATCAGCCCCAGCATTTT. The chain combines TRBV19 with TRBJ1-5, with 7 bases identical to TRBD1. The length of the CDR3 is 16 residues. The V gene's germline CDR1 is LNHDA and CDR2 SQIVND (reference sequence). The V and J ends lost 4 bases and 2 bases, in that order; junction bases with no gene match: 8.

This sequence joins TRBV3-1 (or the pseudogene TRBV3-2) and TRBJ1-3; TRBD1 aligns across 7 bases. V lost 4 bases to trimming and J lost 3 bases; unmatched junction nucleotides: 15. Germline V gene lookup returns CDR1 LGHDT and CDR2 YNNKEL (reference sequence). The CDR3 totals 18 residues. CDR3 residues: CASSLHTGRQGGGNTIYF. CDR3 sequence (DNA): TGTGCCAGCAGCCTACACACCGGACGACAGGGAGGTGGAAACACCATATATTTT.

This chain connects TRBV6-2 or TRBV6-3 to TRBJ1-5; 12 nucleotides match TRBD1. The CDR3 length is 19 residues. V lost 6 bases to trimming and J lost 2 bases; unmatched junction nucleotides: 14. CDR1 is MNHEY and CDR2 is SVGEGT in the germline V gene. CDR3 bases: TGTGCCAGCAGCTTCACTGCCGGGACAGGGGGCTTGGGCAATCAGCCCCAGCATTTT. Translated, it gives CASSFTAGTGGLGNQPQHF.

The chain couples TRBV29-1 to TRBJ2-3; D might be TRBD1 (7 bases). This CDR3 has 12 residues. Germline CDR1 is SQVTM and CDR2 is ANQGSEA. V was shortened by 6 bases and J by 4 bases, with 11 bases between the two germline ends. CDR3 DNA: TGCAGCGTGGACAGGAGGGCAGATACGCAGTATTTT. Translation: CSVDRRADTQYF.

The genes are TRBV24-1 and TRBJ2-3; 8 nucleotides line up with TRBD2. This CDR3 spans 17 amino acids. Per germline, CDR1 KGHDR and CDR2 SFDVKD. The V segment lost 4 bases and the J segment 0 bases; nucleotides outside the gene matches: 8. CDR3 region: CATSDRGERGSTDTQYF. CDR3 in DNA: TGTGCCACCAGTGACCGAGGCGAGCGGGGGAGCACAGATACGCAGTATTTT.

This chain connects TRBV5-5 to TRBJ1-5; D may be TRBD1 (5 bases). Germline V gene lookup returns CDR1 SGHKS and CDR2 YYEKEE (reference sequence). Trimming removed 4 bases from V and 7 bases from J, with 12 bases in between. The CDR3 totals 13 residues. The CDR3 loop reads CASSGQTDQPQHF. CDR3 coding DNA: TGTGCCAGCAGCGGGCAGACAGACCAGCCCCAGCATTTT.

The V and J genes are TRBV19 and TRBJ1-2; D unclear. The CDR3 consists of 14 residues. Trimming left V 3 bases short and J 4 bases short, with 12 bases between. CDR1 and CDR2 from the germline V gene are LNHDA and SQIVND (reference sequence). CDR3 nucleotide sequence: TGTGCCAGTAGTATTAGAGGGCTTAGCTATGGCTACACCTTC. Translated: CASSIRGLSYGYTF.

This sequence joins TRBV5-1 and TRBJ2-3, with 8 bases identical to TRBD2. The CDR3 is 16 residues long. V was clipped by 4 bases and J by 5 bases; unmatched bases: 12. Germline V gives CDR1 SGHRS, CDR2 YFSETQ. The CDR3 spells CASSTRASGLVDTQYF. CDR3 DNA: TGCGCCAGCAGCACCCGGGCTAGCGGGCTCGTAGATACGCAGTATTTT.

The V and J genes are TRBV7-9 and TRBJ2-3, with D perhaps matching TRBD2 (6 bases). The CDR3 runs to 16 residues. V lost 4 bases, J lost 4 bases, and 18 bases lay in between. In germline, CDR1 is SEHNR, CDR2 FQNEAQ (reference sequence). The CDR3 nucleotides are TGTGCCAGCAGCTCCCCCGTGGGACTGCAAGCAGATACGCAGTATTTT. Translated, it gives CASSSPVGLQADTQYF.

This clone has just one count. This chain connects TRBV7-8 to TRBJ1-6; D gene uncertain. V dropped 2 bases and J dropped 0 bases, with 8 bases sitting between them. CDR1 SGHVS and CDR2 FQNEAQ come from the germline V gene. The CDR3 totals 16 residues. The CDR3 loop reads CASSLLGSSYNSPLHF. The CDR3 DNA reads TGTGCCAGCAGCTTACTAGGGAGCTCCTATAATTCACCCCTCCACTTT.

The chain links TRBV30 to TRBJ2-3; D is perhaps TRBD2 (6 bases). CDR1 is GTSNPN, CDR2 SVGIG, per germline (reference sequence). V was shortened by 5 bases and J by 3 bases, with 6 bases between the two germline ends. This CDR3 spans 11 amino acids. CDR3 in DNA: TGTGCCTGGGGACTAACAGATACGCAGTATTTT. Its translation is CAWGLTDTQYF. Looking up the rest from reference TRBV30 and TRBJ2-3 gives the full variable domain: SQTIHQWPATLVQPVGSPLSLECTVEGTSNPNLYWYRQAAGRGLQLLFYSVGIGQISSEVPQNLSASRPQDRQFILSSKKLLLSDSGFYLCAWGLTDTQYFGPGTRLTVL.

The chain links TRBV7-9 to TRBJ2-7; no clear D gene. V lost 5 bases to trimming and J lost 3 bases, with 8 bases between them. The V gene's germline CDR1 is SEHNR and CDR2 FQNEAQ (reference sequence). The CDR3 has 12 amino acids. DNA of the CDR3: TGTGCCAGCAGCCTCCTAGGCTACGAGCAGTACTTC. As protein: CASSLLGYEQYF.

This clone was seen only a few times. This chain links TRBV5-5 with TRBJ2-7, with TRBD2 as a possible D gene (5 bases). V was shortened by 5 bases and J by 4 bases, with 16 bases between the two germline ends. This CDR3 has 14 amino acids. Germline V gene lookup returns CDR1 SGHKS and CDR2 YYEKEE (reference sequence). CDR3 sequence (DNA): TGTGCCAGCAGGTCGCCGGGATCCTATTACGAGCAGTACTTC. This sequence encodes CASRSPGSYYEQYF.

V and J are TRBV5-6 and TRBJ1-6; D gene uncertain. The V gene lost 2 bases and the J gene lost 9 bases, with 6 bases spanning the gap. The CDR3 spans 12 residues. Germline V CDR1 and CDR2: SGHDT, YYEEEE. CDR3 sequence: CASSFSRSPLHF. Here the CDR3 DNA reads TGTGCCAGCAGCTTCAGTCGTTCACCCCTCCACTTT.

The chain recombines TRBV7-3 with TRBJ2-6; a possible D gene is TRBD1 (5 bases). CDR3 size: 18 residues. Germline lookup yields CDR1 SGHTA and CDR2 FQGTGA. Trimming cost V 6 bases and J 0 bases, with 18 bases left between them. The CDR3 is CASRPQGALFSGANVLTF. The CDR3 nucleotides are TGTGCCAGCAGGCCTCAGGGCGCCCTATTCTCTGGGGCCAACGTCCTGACTTTC.

The chain is built from TRBV5-1 and TRBJ1-1, with no clear D. Trimming pared 0 bases from V and 5 bases from J, leaving 17 bases between. This CDR3 is 16 amino acids long. From germline, CDR1 is SGHRS and CDR2 YFSETQ. Here the CDR3 DNA reads TGCGCCAGCAGCTTGGCCGGGAAGGCCGCGGGGACTGAAGCTTTCTTT. Encoded protein: CASSLAGKAAGTEAFF.

The chain uses TRBV6-5 and TRBJ1-4, with a possible D match to TRBD1 (5 bases). The CDR3 runs to 13 residues. Per germline, CDR1 MNHEY and CDR2 SVGAGI. V was pared by 0 bases and J by 13 bases, with 12 bases between. The CDR3, as DNA: TGTGCCAGCAGTTACTCGAGCAGGGAGGTACTGTTTTTT. Translating it yields CASSYSSREVLFF.

This chain uses TRBV29-1 with TRBJ1-2, with TRBD1 matching 9 bases. J was trimmed by 7 bases and V by 5 bases; bases with no gene match: 17. This CDR3 has 16 residues. Germline-derived CDR1 and CDR2 are SQVTM and ANQGSEA. CDR3 in amino acids: CSVPPGADRGVAGYTF. The CDR3 region has the DNA TGCAGCGTTCCCCCGGGGGCAGACAGGGGGGTGGCTGGCTACACCTTC.

This clone came up once. This sequence joins TRBV6-5 and TRBJ2-1; 8 bases line up with TRBD1. This CDR3 spans 15 amino acids. The junction had 3 bases not matched to a gene; V was cut back by 5 bases and J by 0 bases. The germline gives CDR1 MNHEY, CDR2 SVGAGI. This CDR3 reads CASSTTGGSYNEQFF. In nucleotides, the CDR3 is TGTGCCAGCAGTACCACAGGGGGCTCCTACAATGAGCAGTTCTTC.